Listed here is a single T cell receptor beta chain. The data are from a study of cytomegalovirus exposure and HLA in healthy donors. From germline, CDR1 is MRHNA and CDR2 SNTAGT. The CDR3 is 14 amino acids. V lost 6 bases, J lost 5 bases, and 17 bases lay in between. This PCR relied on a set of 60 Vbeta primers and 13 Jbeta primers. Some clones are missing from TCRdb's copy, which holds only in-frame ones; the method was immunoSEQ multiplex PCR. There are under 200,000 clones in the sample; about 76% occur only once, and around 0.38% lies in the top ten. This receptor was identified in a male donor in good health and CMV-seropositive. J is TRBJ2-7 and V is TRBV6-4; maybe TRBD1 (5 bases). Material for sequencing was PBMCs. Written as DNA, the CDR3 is TGTGCCAGCAGAGGGGAAGACGGGCCACACGAGCAGTACTTC. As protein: CASRGEDGPHEQYF.